These 8 T cell receptor beta chains were sequenced from one sample in a study of regulatory T cells in long-lasting Graves disease. Noted time point: newly diagnosed GD, antithyroid drugs for less than 3 months. The TCR library used RNA extracted from PBMCs. TCR beta libraries were built with iRepertoire HTBI primers and Arm-PCR of CDR3 regions. TCRdb re-called the multiplex PCR reads through MiXCR, storing one row per CDR3 protein. This sample has 400,000 to 500,000 distinct CDR3 sequences, with roughly 15% found just once. This same sample was also part of a study on T cells in Graves' hyperthyroidism and ophthalmopathy.

The sequencing here drew on peripheral blood mononuclear cells (PBMCs), taken at new diagnosis, from a patient treated with antithyroid drugs. These receptors all stem from a woman younger than 35 with Graves disease.

The table lists this clonotype with many counts. V usage is TRBV20-1 and J usage is TRBJ2-1; 9 nucleotides align to TRBD2. The CDR3 length is 18 residues. CDR1 and CDR2 from the germline V gene are DFQATT and SNEGSKA (reference sequence). Losses at the gene ends were 4 bases for V and 4 bases for J; bases not matched to a gene: 17. Here the CDR3 reads CSATDSGLAGSQYNEQFF. The CDR3 DNA is TGCAGTGCTACAGACTCGGGGCTAGCGGGGAGTCAATACAATGAGCAGTTCTTC.

Points on this clonotype: A single base separates this from a much larger clone, so it may be a read error. This chain connects TRBV30 to TRBJ1-5; D is undetermined. The CDR3 extends over 12 amino acids. Germline V gives CDR1 GTSNPN, CDR2 SVGIG (reference sequence). The CDR3 is CARSGLRQPQHF. CDR3 DNA sequence: TGTGCCCGGAGTGGGTTACGCCAGCCCCAGCATTTT.

In its sample, this clonotype was seen once. The rearrangement uses TRBV20-1 and TRBJ1-2; D perhaps matches TRBD1 (5 bases). The CDR3 is 14 residues long. With 6 bases removed from V and 2 bases from J, the gap between germline ends came to 16 bases. Germline assignment: CDR1 DFQATT and CDR2 SNEGSKA (reference sequence). In DNA form, the CDR3 reads TGCAGTGCAACGTCCGGGGCGGCGAACTATGGCTACACCTTC. Its translation is CSATSGAANYGYTF.

This clonotype was detected a few times. The rearrangement joins TRBV7-9 to TRBJ2-5, with 8 nucleotides matching TRBD1. CDR1 and CDR2 from the germline V gene are SEHNR and FQNEAQ (reference sequence). There are 16 residues in the CDR3. V was clipped by 3 bases and J by 1 base; unmatched bases: 7. The DNA of the CDR3 is TGTGCCAGCAGCTTCCGGACAGGGTTAAGCCAAGAGACCCAGTACTTC. It specifies CASSFRTGLSQETQYF.

In its sample, this clonotype was seen a few times. V and J are TRBV4-3 and TRBJ2-2; 8 bases align to TRBD2. The CDR3 consists of 15 residues. The J segment lost 1 base and the V segment lost 6 bases, leaving 4 bases of the junction unmatched. Germline CDR1 reads LGHNA; CDR2 reads YSLEER. The CDR3 reads CASSRLAKNTGELFF. The CDR3 coding sequence is TGCGCCAGCAGTCGACTAGCGAAGAACACCGGGGAGCTGTTTTTT.

About this clonotype: A clone one base away is much larger, so this may be a read error. The chain is built from TRBV20-1 and TRBJ1-1; the D gene is possibly TRBD1 (5 bases). The CDR3 has 13 residues. V lost 3 bases and J 0 bases, leaving 8 bases between the germline ends. The germline CDR1 and CDR2 sequences are DFQATT and SNEGSKA (reference sequence). The CDR3 region is CSARGRVNTEAFF. CDR3 sequence (DNA): TGCAGTGCTAGGGGACGGGTGAACACTGAAGCTTTCTTT.

This clonotype occurred many times. The chain couples TRBV7-3 to TRBJ2-7, with 9 bases lining up with TRBD2. Trimming took 2 bases from V and 4 from J; bases not matched to a gene: 6. The CDR3 is 15 residues long. Germline CDR1 SGHTA, CDR2 FQGTGA. As DNA, the CDR3 is TGTGCCAGCAGCTTATCTAGCGGGATGGTTTACGAGCAGTACTTC. Protein product: CASSLSSGMVYEQYF.

CDR3 bases: TGCGCCAGCAATCCTCTTAGCCCAACCTCCTACGAGCAGTACTTC. Translation gives CASNPLSPTSYEQYF. The chain couples TRBV10-1 to TRBJ2-7; unclear D gene. The CDR3 spans 15 residues. Germline V gene sequence: CDR1 WNHNN, CDR2 SYGVQD (reference sequence). V lost 7 bases, J lost 0 bases, and 16 bases lay in between.